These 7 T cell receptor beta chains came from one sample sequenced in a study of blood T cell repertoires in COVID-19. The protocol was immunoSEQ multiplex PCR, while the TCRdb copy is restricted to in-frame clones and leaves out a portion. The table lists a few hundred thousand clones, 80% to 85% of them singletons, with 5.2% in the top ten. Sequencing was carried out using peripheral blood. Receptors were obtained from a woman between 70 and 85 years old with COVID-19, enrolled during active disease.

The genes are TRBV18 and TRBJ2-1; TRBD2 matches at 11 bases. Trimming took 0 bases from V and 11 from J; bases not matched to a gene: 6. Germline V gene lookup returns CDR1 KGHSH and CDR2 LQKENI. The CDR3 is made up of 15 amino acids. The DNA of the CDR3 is TGTGCCAGCTCACCACCGGCACTAGCGGGAGTTCAGCAGTTCTTC. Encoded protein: CASSPPALAGVQQFF.

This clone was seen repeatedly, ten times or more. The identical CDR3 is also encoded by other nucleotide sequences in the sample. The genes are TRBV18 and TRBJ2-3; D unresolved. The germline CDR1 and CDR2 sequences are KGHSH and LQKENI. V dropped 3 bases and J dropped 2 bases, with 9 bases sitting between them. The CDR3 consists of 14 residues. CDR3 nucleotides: TGTGCCAGCTCACCTCCTACAGTCACAGATACGCAGTATTTT. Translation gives CASSPPTVTDTQYF.

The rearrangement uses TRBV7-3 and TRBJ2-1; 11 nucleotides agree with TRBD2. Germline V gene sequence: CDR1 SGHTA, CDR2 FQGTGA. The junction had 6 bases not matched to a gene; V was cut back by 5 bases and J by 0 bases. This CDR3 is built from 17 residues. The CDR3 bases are TGTGCCAGCAGCCGAACTAGCGGGGGATCCTCCTACAATGAGCAGTTCTTC. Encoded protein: CASSRTSGGSSYNEQFF.

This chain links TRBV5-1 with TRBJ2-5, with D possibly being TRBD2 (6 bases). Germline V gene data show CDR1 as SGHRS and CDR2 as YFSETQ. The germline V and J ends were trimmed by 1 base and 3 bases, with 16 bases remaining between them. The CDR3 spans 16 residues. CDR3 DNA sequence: TGCGCCAGCAGCTTGACATCCGGGACTGGCAAAGAGACCCAGTACTTC. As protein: CASSLTSGTGKETQYF.

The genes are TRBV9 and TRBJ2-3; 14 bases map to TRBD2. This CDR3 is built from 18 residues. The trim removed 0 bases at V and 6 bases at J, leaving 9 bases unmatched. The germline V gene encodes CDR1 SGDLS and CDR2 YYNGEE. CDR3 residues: CASSVDRGTSGSRDTQYF. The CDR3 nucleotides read TGTGCCAGCAGCGTAGACAGAGGGACTAGCGGGAGTCGGGATACGCAGTATTTT.

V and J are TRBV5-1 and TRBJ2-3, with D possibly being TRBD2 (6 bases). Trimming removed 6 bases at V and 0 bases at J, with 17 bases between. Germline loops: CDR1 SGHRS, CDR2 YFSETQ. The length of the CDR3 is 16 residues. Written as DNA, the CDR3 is TGCGCCAGCACCAATCGGGGAGGAGGTAGCACAGATACGCAGTATTTT. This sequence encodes CASTNRGGGSTDTQYF.

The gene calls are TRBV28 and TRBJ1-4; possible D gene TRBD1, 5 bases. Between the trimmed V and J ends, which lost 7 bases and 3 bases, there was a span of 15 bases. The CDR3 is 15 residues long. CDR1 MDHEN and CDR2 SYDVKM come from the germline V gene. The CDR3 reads CASTDGGGANEKLFF. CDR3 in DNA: TGTGCCAGCACCGATGGGGGGGGAGCTAATGAAAAACTGTTTTTT.